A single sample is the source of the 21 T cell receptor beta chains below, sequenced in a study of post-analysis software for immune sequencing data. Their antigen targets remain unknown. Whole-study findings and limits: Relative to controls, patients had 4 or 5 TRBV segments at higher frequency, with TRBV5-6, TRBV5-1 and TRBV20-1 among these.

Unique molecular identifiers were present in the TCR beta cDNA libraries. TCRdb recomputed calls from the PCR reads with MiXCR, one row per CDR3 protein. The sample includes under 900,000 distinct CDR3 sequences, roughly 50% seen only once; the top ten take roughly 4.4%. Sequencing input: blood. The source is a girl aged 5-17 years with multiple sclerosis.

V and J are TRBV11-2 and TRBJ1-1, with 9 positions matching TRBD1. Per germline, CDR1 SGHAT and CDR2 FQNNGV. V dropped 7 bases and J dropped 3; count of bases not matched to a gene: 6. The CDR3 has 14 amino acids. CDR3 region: CASKSQGADTEAFF. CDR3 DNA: TGTGCCAGCAAGTCACAGGGGGCCGACACTGAAGCTTTCTTT.

DNA for the CDR3: TGCGCCAGCAGCAGCGGGCAGGGGCGCAATGAGCAGTTCTTC. Translated, it gives CASSSGQGRNEQFF. The chain joins TRBV5-1 to TRBJ2-1; D may correspond to TRBD1 or TRBD2 (6 bases each). V lost 4 bases, J lost 6 bases, and 14 bases lay in between. There are 14 residues in the CDR3. CDR1 and CDR2 from the germline V gene are SGHRS and YFSETQ. Using reference TRBV5-1 and TRBJ2-1 for the parts outside the CDR3, the full variable domain is KAGVTQTPRYLIKTRGQQVTLSCSPISGHRSVSWYQQTPGQGLQFLFEYFSETQRNKGNFPGRFSGRQFSNSRSEMNVSTLELGDSALYLCASSSGQGRNEQFFGPGTRLTVL.

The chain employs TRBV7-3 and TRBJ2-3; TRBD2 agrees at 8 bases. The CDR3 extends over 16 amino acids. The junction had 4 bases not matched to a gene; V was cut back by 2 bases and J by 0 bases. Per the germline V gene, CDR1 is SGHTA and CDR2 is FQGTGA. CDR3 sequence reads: CASSLVPGGSTDTQYF. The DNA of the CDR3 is TGTGCCAGCAGCTTAGTCCCGGGGGGGAGCACAGATACGCAGTATTTT.

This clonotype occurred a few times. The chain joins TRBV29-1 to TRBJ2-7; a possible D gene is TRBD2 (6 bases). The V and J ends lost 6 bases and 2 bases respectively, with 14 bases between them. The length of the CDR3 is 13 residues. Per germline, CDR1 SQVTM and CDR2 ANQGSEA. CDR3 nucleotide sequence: TGCAGCGTACCCGGGACTTCAACCTACGAGCAGTACTTC. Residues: CSVPGTSTYEQYF.

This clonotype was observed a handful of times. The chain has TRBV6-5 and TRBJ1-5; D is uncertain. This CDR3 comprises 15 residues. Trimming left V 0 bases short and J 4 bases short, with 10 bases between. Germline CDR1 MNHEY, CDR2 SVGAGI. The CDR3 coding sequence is TGTGCCAGCAGTTACTCGAGAGGAGGGAATCAGCCCCAGCATTTT. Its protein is CASSYSRGGNQPQHF.

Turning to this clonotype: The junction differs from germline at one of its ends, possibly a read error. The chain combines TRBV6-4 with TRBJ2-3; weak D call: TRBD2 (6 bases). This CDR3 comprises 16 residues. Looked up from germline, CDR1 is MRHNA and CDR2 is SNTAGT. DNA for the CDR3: TGTGCCAGCAGTGACTCAGCCGGGGGAGGCACAGATGCGCAGTATTTT. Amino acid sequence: CASSDSAGGGTDAQYF.

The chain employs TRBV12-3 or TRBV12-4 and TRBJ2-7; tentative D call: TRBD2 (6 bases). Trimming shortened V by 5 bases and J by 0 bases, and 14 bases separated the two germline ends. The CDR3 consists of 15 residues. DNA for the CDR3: TGTGCCAGCAGTCCACCTGACGGGAGCTCCTACGAGCAGTACTTC. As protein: CASSPPDGSSYEQYF.

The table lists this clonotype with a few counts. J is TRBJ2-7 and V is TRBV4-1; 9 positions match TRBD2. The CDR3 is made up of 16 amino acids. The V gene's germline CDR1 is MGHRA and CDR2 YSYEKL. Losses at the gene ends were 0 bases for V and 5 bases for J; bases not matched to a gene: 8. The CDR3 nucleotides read TGCGCCAGCAGCCAAGACGGCGGGAGGGCCCTCGACGAGCAGTACTTC. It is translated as CASSQDGGRALDEQYF.

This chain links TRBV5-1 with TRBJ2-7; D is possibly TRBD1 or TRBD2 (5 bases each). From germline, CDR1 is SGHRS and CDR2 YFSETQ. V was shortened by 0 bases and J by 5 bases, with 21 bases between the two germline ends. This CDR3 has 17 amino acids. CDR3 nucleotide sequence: TGCGCCAGCAGCTTGGGGGGCGGTGGCGGGCAGGGCCACGAGCAGTACTTC. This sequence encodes CASSLGGGGGQGHEQYF. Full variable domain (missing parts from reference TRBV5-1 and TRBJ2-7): KAGVTQTPRYLIKTRGQQVTLSCSPISGHRSVSWYQQTPGQGLQFLFEYFSETQRNKGNFPGRFSGRQFSNSRSEMNVSTLELGDSALYLCASSLGGGGGQGHEQYFGPGTRLTVT.

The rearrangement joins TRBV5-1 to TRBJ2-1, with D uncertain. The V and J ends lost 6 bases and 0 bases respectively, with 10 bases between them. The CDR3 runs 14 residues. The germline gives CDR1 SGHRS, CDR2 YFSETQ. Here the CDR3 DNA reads TGCGCCAGCAACCTGGGCGTCTCCTACAATGAGCAGTTCTTC. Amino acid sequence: CASNLGVSYNEQFF.

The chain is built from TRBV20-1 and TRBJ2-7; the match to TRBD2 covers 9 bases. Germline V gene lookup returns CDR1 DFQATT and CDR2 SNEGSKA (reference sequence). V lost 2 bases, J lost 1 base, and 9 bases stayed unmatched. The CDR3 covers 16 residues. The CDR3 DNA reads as TGCAGTGCTAGACCCTGGGCTAGCGGGGATTCCTACGAGCAGTACTTC. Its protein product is CSARPWASGDSYEQYF.

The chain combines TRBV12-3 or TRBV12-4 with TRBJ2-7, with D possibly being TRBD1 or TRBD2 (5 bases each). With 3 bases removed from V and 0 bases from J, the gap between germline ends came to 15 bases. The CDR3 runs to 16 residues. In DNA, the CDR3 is TGTGCCAGCAGTTTCGATAGGGGCCGGGGCTCCTACGAGCAGTACTTC. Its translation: CASSFDRGRGSYEQYF.

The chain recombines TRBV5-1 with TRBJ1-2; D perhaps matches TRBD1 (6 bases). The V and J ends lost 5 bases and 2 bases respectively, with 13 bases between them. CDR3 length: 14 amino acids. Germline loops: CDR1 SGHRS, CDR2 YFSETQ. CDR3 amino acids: CASRGDTLNYGYTF. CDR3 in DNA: TGCGCCAGCAGGGGGGACACCTTAAACTATGGCTACACCTTC.

CDR3 region: CASSLGTSRQYF. As DNA, the CDR3 is TGTGCCAGCAGTTTGGGGACTAGCAGGCAGTACTTC. The chain uses TRBV12-3 or TRBV12-4 and TRBJ2-5; the match to TRBD2 covers 9 bases. Losses at the gene ends were 3 bases for V and 11 bases for J; bases not matched to a gene: 4. This CDR3 has 12 amino acids.

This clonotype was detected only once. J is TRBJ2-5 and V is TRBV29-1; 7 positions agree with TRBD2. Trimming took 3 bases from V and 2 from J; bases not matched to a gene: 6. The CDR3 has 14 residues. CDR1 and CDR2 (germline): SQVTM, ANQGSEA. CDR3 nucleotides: TGCAGCGTTGAGGGACTACGGAAACAAGAGACCCAGTACTTC. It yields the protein CSVEGLRKQETQYF. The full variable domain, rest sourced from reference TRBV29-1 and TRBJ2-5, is SAVISQKPSRDICQRGTSLTIQCQVDSQVTMMFWYRQQPGQSLTLIATANQGSEATYESGFVIDKFPISRPNLTFSTLTVSNMSPEDSSIYLCSVEGLRKQETQYFGPGTRLLVL.

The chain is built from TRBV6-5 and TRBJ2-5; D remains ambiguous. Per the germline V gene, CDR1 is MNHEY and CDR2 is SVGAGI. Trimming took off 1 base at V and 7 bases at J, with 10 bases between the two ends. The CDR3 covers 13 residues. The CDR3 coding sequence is TGTGCCAGCAGTTACTACAGAGATGGGACCCAGTACTTC. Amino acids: CASSYYRDGTQYF.

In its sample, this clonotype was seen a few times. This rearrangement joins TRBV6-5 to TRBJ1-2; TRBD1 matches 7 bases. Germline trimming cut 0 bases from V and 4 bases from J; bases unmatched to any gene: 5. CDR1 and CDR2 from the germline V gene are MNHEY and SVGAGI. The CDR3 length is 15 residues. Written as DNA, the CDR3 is TGTGCCAGCAGTTACTCGAATCAGGGGGGCTATGGCTACACCTTC. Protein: CASSYSNQGGYGYTF.

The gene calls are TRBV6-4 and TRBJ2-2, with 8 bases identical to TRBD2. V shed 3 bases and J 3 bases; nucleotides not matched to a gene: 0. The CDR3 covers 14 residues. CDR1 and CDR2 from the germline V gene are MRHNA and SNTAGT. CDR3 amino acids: CASSERGDTGELFF. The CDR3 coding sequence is TGTGCCAGCAGTGAGCGGGGGGACACCGGGGAGCTGTTTTTT.

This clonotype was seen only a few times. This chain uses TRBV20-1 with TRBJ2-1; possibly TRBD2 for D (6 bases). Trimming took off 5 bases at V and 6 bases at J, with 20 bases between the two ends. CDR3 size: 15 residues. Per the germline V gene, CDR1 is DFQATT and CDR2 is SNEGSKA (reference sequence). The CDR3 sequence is CSAFPSAPRGNEQFF. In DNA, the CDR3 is TGCAGTGCTTTCCCTAGCGCCCCCCGGGGCAATGAGCAGTTCTTC.

CDR3 residues: CATSTGAGETQYF. The CDR3 region has the DNA TGTGCCACCAGCACGGGGGCTGGGGAGACCCAGTACTTC. The gene calls are TRBV15 and TRBJ2-5; D tentatively fits TRBD1 or TRBD2 (6 bases each). V was shortened by 4 bases and J by 5 bases, with 11 bases between the two germline ends. Germline V gene lookup returns CDR1 LNHNV and CDR2 YYDKDF (reference sequence). CDR3 length: 13 residues.

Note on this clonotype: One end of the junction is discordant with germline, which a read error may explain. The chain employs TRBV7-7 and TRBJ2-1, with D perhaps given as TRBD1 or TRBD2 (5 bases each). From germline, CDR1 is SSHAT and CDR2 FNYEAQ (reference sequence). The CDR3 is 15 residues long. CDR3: CASSTGTVIYNEQFF. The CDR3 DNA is TGTGCTAGCAGCACCGGGACCGTAATCTACAATGAGCAGTTCTTC.